This is a list of T cell receptor beta chains from one sample in a study of CD8 T cells in ankylosing spondylitis. TCRdb processed the 5' RACE reads anew with MiXCR; each CDR3 protein has one entry. Found here are around 180,000 distinct CDR3 sequences, 10% to 15% of them singletons; the top ten hold around 10%. Sequencing was carried out using blood, either unsorted or a sorted T cell fraction (not recorded which). The receptors were sampled from a female donor with ankylosing spondylitis or in good health (not recorded which). CDR3s include the opening cysteine and the closing phenylalanine or tryptophan. D genes are given only for firm matches. Rows may omit the clone size; those that give it use once, few, many or a size class.

clone size	J gene	V gene	D gene	CDR3 DNA	CDR3 protein
many	TRBJ1-1	TRBV7-9	-	TGTGCCAGCAGCTCCCAGGGGTTCACGGAAATTGGTGAAGCTTTCTTT	CASSSQGFTEIGEAFF
many	TRBJ2-2	TRBV29-1	-	TGCAGCGTTCTGAGGGAGGACACCGGGGAGCTGTTTTTT	CSVLREDTGELFF
many	TRBJ2-1	TRBV6-2/TRBV6-3	-	TGTGCCAGCAGTTACTCGAGGCTTGGCAATGAGCAGTTCTTC	CASSYSRLGNEQFF
many	TRBJ2-7	TRBV12-3/TRBV12-4	TRBD1	TGTGCCAGCAGTAAGGGACAGGGGGCTTACGAGCAGTACTTC	CASSKGQGAYEQYF
many	TRBJ1-4	TRBV7-2	-	TGTGCCAGCAGAAATAGCAGGGGTTTTAATGAAAAACTGTTTTTT	CASRNSRGFNEKLFF
-	TRBJ2-7	TRBV7-6	TRBD2	TGTGCCAGCAGCTTAAATCCTTTGACTAGCGGGAGGGCCCGGTCCTACGAGCAGTACTTC	CASSLNPLTSGRARSYEQYF
many	TRBJ2-1	TRBV12-3/TRBV12-4	TRBD2	TGTGCCAGCAGCCCTGGTAGCGGGAAGGCCTACAATGAGCAGTTCTTC	CASSPGSGKAYNEQFF
-	TRBJ2-7	TRBV7-8	-	TGTGCCAGCAGCTTATTGGTAGGGGAGGAGCAGTACTTC	CASSLLVGEEQYF
many	TRBJ1-1	TRBV19	-	TGTGCCAGTATCCCTGCCAGGGTTGACACTGAAGCTTTCTTT	CASIPARVDTEAFF
-	TRBJ2-5	TRBV20-1	-	TGCAGTGCTCCTGAGGCAGGTCTGGAGACCCAGTACTTC	CSAPEAGLETQYF
-	TRBJ2-5	TRBV7-2	-	TGTGCCAGCAGCTTAAGTTTTGAGACCCAGTACTTC	CASSLSFETQYF
many	TRBJ1-1	TRBV6-5	-	TGTGCCAGCAGTTACGGCCAGGGAATGACGAACACTGAAGCTTTCTTT	CASSYGQGMTNTEAFF
many	TRBJ2-7	TRBV12-3/TRBV12-4	-	TGTGCCAGCCACCGGCTAGGGGCCTACGAGCAGTACTTC	CASHRLGAYEQYF
many	TRBJ2-5	TRBV5-4	-	TGTGCCAGCAGCTTACAGTTGCAAGAGACCCAGTACTTC	CASSLQLQETQYF
many	TRBJ2-4	TRBV11-1	-	TGTGCCAGCAGCTCCGACAGCAAAAACATTCAGTACTTC	CASSSDSKNIQYF
-	TRBJ1-2	TRBV30	-	TGTGCCTGGAGAGGGAAGGGGGGGAGCGGCTATGGCTACACCTTC	CAWRGKGGSGYGYTF
-	TRBJ2-5	TRBV20-1	TRBD2	TGCAGTGCTAGAGAGCTAGCGGGACGGTCCCAGTACTTC	CSARELAGRSQYF
many	TRBJ2-3	TRBV6-2/TRBV6-3	TRBD2	TGTGCCAGCAGTTACTCGGGTCTAGCGGAACAACCGGCAGATACGCAGTATTTT	CASSYSGLAEQPADTQYF
many	TRBJ2-7	TRBV10-3	TRBD2	TGTGCCATCAGTGGGACTAGCGGGAGTCCCTACGAGCAGTACTTC	CAISGTSGSPYEQYF
many	TRBJ2-7	TRBV20-1	-	TGCAGTGCCACCATTGGAGGGGACACCTACGAGCAGTACTTC	CSATIGGDTYEQYF
many	TRBJ1-2	TRBV24-1	-	TGTGCCACCAGTGATCCGACAGATCCCAACTATGGCTACACCTTC	CATSDPTDPNYGYTF
many	TRBJ1-1	TRBV27	-	TGTGCCAGCAGTTTTGGGCGCCAGAACACTGAAGCTTTCTTT	CASSFGRQNTEAFF
-	TRBJ2-7	TRBV14	TRBD2	TGTGCCAGCAGCCCCCAGGCTAGCGGTTACGAGCAGTACTTC	CASSPQASGYEQYF
-	TRBJ2-3	TRBV7-2	-	TGTGCCAGCCGGGGTTCCCTTAGCACAGATACGCAGTATTTT	CASRGSLSTDTQYF
many	TRBJ2-1	TRBV10-3	-	TGTGCCATCAGCTCTCTAGATGAGCAGTTCTTC	CAISSLDEQFF
-	TRBJ2-3	TRBV6-2/TRBV6-3	-	TGTGCCAGCAGTTTTTCGGATACGCGGTATTTT	CASSFSDTRYF